Shown below are 27 T cell receptor beta chains from a single sample sequenced in a study of shared clonotypes between healthy human individuals. It was CD45RO-negative cells, positively selected for CCR7, that made up naive CD8 cells, with terminally differentiated effector memory CD45RA+ cells excluded. The repertoire was sequenced with immunoSEQ multiplex PCR; TCRdb's copy has only in-frame clones and lacks some. The sample yields around 1.9 million clones, roughly 91% seen once. Material for sequencing was naive CD8+ T cells from PBMCs. Source of these receptors: a man aged 18 to 35 in good health. Some clones in this sample may be carry-over from other donors' samples.

The rearrangement joins TRBV7-9 to TRBJ1-4; 10 nucleotides agree with TRBD1. V lost 5 bases and J lost 7; bases outside the gene matches: 10. The CDR3 sequence is 16 residues long. The germline gives CDR1 SEHNR, CDR2 FQNEAQ (reference sequence). CDR3 sequence: CASSIGQGVESEKLFF. CDR3 sequence (DNA): TGTGCCAGCAGCATTGGACAGGGGGTCGAGAGTGAAAAACTGTTTTTT.

The chain recombines TRBV2 with TRBJ2-2; D is uncertain. The CDR3 spans 12 residues. V lost 9 bases to trimming and J lost 8 bases, with 13 bases between them. The germline V gene has CDR1 SNHLY and CDR2 FYNNEI. The CDR3 DNA reads TGTGCCAGTACTCGCTGGGCAGGGGAGCTGTTTTTT. Its translation is CASTRWAGELFF.

The chain is built from TRBV4-3 and TRBJ2-7; D tentatively reads TRBD1 or TRBD2 (5 bases each). Germline V gene sequence: CDR1 LGHNA, CDR2 YSLEER. V shed 1 base and J shed 3 bases, with 10 bases lying between them. The CDR3 runs to 14 residues. The CDR3 DNA reads as TGCGCCAGCAGCCAAGCCGGGGCCAACTACGAGCAGTACTTC. Translation gives CASSQAGANYEQYF.

The genes are TRBV5-1 and TRBJ2-2, with D perhaps assigned TRBD1 or TRBD2 (5 bases each). This CDR3 spans 15 amino acids. Between the trimmed V and J ends, which lost 1 base and 2 bases, there was a span of 9 bases. Per germline, CDR1 SGHRS and CDR2 YFSETQ. The CDR3 reads CASSLPGTNTGELFF. In DNA, the CDR3 is TGCGCCAGCAGCTTGCCGGGGACCAACACCGGGGAGCTGTTTTTT. The full variable domain, its missing parts supplied by reference TRBV5-1 and TRBJ2-2, is KAGVTQTPRYLIKTRGQQVTLSCSPISGHRSVSWYQQTPGQGLQFLFEYFSETQRNKGNFPGRFSGRQFSNSRSEMNVSTLELGDSALYLCASSLPGTNTGELFFGEGSRLTVL.

The V call is TRBV4-1, the J call TRBJ2-7; TRBD2 matches 13 bases. The ends lost 4 bases at V and 7 bases at J; junction bases unmatched: 13. This CDR3 has 17 residues. CDR1 MGHRA and CDR2 YSYEKL come from the germline V gene. The DNA for the CDR3 is TGCGCCAGCAGCCGAAAAAAAGGACTAGCGGGAGAGAGGGAGCAGTACTTC. This translates into CASSRKKGLAGEREQYF.

This chain joins TRBV6-5 and TRBJ2-7; 10 bases align to TRBD2. J gave up 2 bases and V 2 bases, and 3 bases lay outside the gene matches. The CDR3 is 15 residues long. The germline V gene encodes CDR1 MNHEY and CDR2 SVGAGI. The CDR3, as DNA: TGTGCCAGCAGTTACGGTAGCGGGAGGACCTACGAGCAGTACTTC. Its translation is CASSYGSGRTYEQYF.

The gene calls are TRBV10-3 and TRBJ1-3, with a weak D call TRBD1 (5 bases). V lost 3 bases and J lost 1, with 16 bases in between. Germline-derived CDR1 and CDR2 are ENHRY and SYGVKD. The CDR3 is 17 amino acids. In nucleotides, the CDR3 is TGTGCCATCAGTGACCCCCAGGGAATACTTTCTGGAAACACCATATATTTT. Protein product: CAISDPQGILSGNTIYF.

The chain is built from TRBV27 and TRBJ2-5, with 7 bases fitting TRBD2. Germline CDR1 MNHEY, CDR2 SMNVEV (reference sequence). The CDR3 spans 20 residues. Unmatched junction bases numbered 21, after V lost 3 bases and J lost 2 bases. The CDR3 sequence: CASSLAPPGGLVASQETQYF. The CDR3 nucleotides are TGTGCCAGCAGTTTGGCCCCCCCGGGAGGCCTGGTTGCATCTCAAGAGACCCAGTACTTC.

This clone was observed a single time. This rearrangement joins TRBV10-2 to TRBJ2-1; D gene unclear. V was cut by 0 bases and J by 7 bases, with 19 bases left in between. The CDR3 runs to 17 residues. Germline CDR1 and CDR2: WSHSY and SAAADI. For the CDR3, the DNA is TGCGCCAGCAGTGAGTCGAAGACGGTAATGGGCCGAAATGAGCAGTTCTTC. Amino acids: CASSESKTVMGRNEQFF.

The V and J genes are TRBV27 and TRBJ2-1; D is possibly TRBD1 (5 bases). Germline values: CDR1 MNHEY, CDR2 SMNVEV (reference sequence). V dropped 8 bases and J dropped 8 bases, with 13 bases sitting between them. The CDR3 sequence is 12 residues long. The CDR3 loop reads CASLRDGHEQFF. CDR3 sequence (DNA): TGTGCCAGCCTCAGGGATGGACATGAGCAGTTCTTC.

V usage is TRBV28 and J usage is TRBJ1-2; 7 nucleotides line up with TRBD1. Germline CDR1 and CDR2: MDHEN and SYDVKM. The CDR3 is 17 amino acids. The J segment lost 4 bases and the V segment lost 2 bases, leaving 13 bases of the junction unmatched. CDR3 in DNA: TGTGCCAGCAGTTTAGGGGACAGAGCGGCTCTTGTCTATGGCTACACCTTC. This codes for CASSLGDRAALVYGYTF.

V and J are TRBV10-1 and TRBJ2-1; maybe TRBD2 (5 bases). This CDR3 spans 13 amino acids. Trimming stripped 4 bases from V and 9 bases from J, with 13 bases between. Germline CDR1 and CDR2: WNHNN and SYGVQD (reference sequence). The CDR3: CASSGPGLREQFF. In DNA form, the CDR3 reads TGCGCCAGCAGTGGGCCGGGGTTACGTGAGCAGTTCTTC.

J is TRBJ2-5 and V is TRBV7-9, with D perhaps matching TRBD2 (6 bases). The V and J ends lost 0 bases and 10 bases respectively, with 9 bases between them. This CDR3 comprises 12 residues. Germline V CDR1 and CDR2: SEHNR, FQNEAQ (reference sequence). The CDR3 sequence is CASSLAREDQYF. The CDR3 bases are TGTGCCAGCAGCTTAGCCAGGGAGGACCAGTACTTC.

The chain combines TRBV27 with TRBJ2-1, with 13 bases matching TRBD2. The CDR3 runs 16 residues. Germline loops: CDR1 MNHEY, CDR2 SMNVEV (reference sequence). V lost 3 bases to trimming and J lost 6 bases; unmatched junction nucleotides: 5. The CDR3 DNA reads as TGTGCCAGCAGTTTGGGCTGGACTAGCGGGGGCAATGAGCAGTTCTTC. Protein product: CASSLGWTSGGNEQFF.

The chain combines TRBV7-6 with TRBJ2-7; TRBD2 might be the D (5 bases). Germline V gives CDR1 SGHVS, CDR2 FNYEAQ. The CDR3 consists of 15 residues. V lost 5 bases and J 0 bases, leaving 14 bases between the germline ends. CDR3 region: CASSMRTGSSYEQYF. For the CDR3, the DNA is TGTGCCAGCAGCATGAGGACGGGAAGCTCCTACGAGCAGTACTTC.

The rearrangement links TRBV6-1 to TRBJ2-7; unclear D gene. Looked up from germline, CDR1 is MNHNS and CDR2 is SASEGT. Trimming stripped 2 bases from V and 0 bases from J, with 14 bases between. The CDR3 has 16 residues. In DNA form, the CDR3 reads TGTGCCAGCAGTGAACGAGTGGGCCCCAGCTCCTACGAGCAGTACTTC. Protein: CASSERVGPSSYEQYF.

The gene calls are TRBV2 and TRBJ2-7; possibly TRBD1 for D (5 bases). The germline V gene encodes CDR1 SNHLY and CDR2 FYNNEI. The CDR3 runs to 16 residues. Trimming stripped 6 bases from V and 5 bases from J, with 23 bases between. The CDR3 here is CASSPRATRVSHEQYF. The CDR3 region has the DNA TGTGCCAGCAGCCCCAGGGCTACCCGGGTATCCCACGAGCAGTACTTC. The full variable domain, its missing parts supplied by reference TRBV2 and TRBJ2-7, is EPEVTQTPSHQVTQMGQEVILRCVPISNHLYFYWYRQILGQKVEFLVSFYNNEISEKSEIFDDQFSVERPDGSNFTLKIRSTKLEDSAMYFCASSPRATRVSHEQYFGPGTRLTVT.

The V call is TRBV6-5, the J call TRBJ2-5, with D possibly TRBD2 on 5 matching bases. Germline V gene lookup returns CDR1 MNHEY and CDR2 SVGAGI. V was pared by 2 bases and J by 2 bases, with 9 bases between. This CDR3 comprises 14 residues. In DNA, the CDR3 is TGTGCCAGCAGTTACGCGGGTGGGCAAGAGACCCAGTACTTC. It encodes CASSYAGGQETQYF.

The J gene is TRBJ1-5, the V gene TRBV28; 8 bases map to TRBD1. The CDR3 runs to 12 residues. Germline loops: CDR1 MDHEN, CDR2 SYDVKM. The junction had 4 bases not matched to a gene; V was cut back by 8 bases and J by 7 bases. CDR3 sequence: CASGQGGQPQHF. CDR3 DNA: TGTGCCAGCGGACAGGGAGGCCAGCCCCAGCATTTT.

V is TRBV2 and J is TRBJ1-1; a weak D match, TRBD1 (6 bases). Germline CDR1 SNHLY, CDR2 FYNNEI. Trimming removed 4 bases from V and 0 bases from J, with 27 bases in between. The CDR3 totals 20 residues. DNA of the CDR3: TGTGCCAGCAGTGTCCCCCACGTCCCCCGAACGGGACAAGTGAACACTGAAGCTTTCTTT. It specifies CASSVPHVPRTGQVNTEAFF. Complete variable domain (other parts from reference TRBV2 and TRBJ1-1): EPEVTQTPSHQVTQMGQEVILRCVPISNHLYFYWYRQILGQKVEFLVSFYNNEISEKSEIFDDQFSVERPDGSNFTLKIRSTKLEDSAMYFCASSVPHVPRTGQVNTEAFFGQGTRLTVV.

The chain joins TRBV14 to TRBJ2-7; no firm D call. V lost 0 bases and J lost 3, with 9 bases in between. The CDR3 has 14 amino acids. CDR1 is SGHDN and CDR2 is FVKESK in the germline V gene. CDR3 sequence reads: CASSQDSINYEQYF. The CDR3 DNA is TGTGCCAGCAGCCAAGATTCTATCAACTACGAGCAGTACTTC.

The rearrangement uses TRBV6-5 and TRBJ2-7, with 12 bases fitting TRBD2. There are 14 residues in the CDR3. Trimming at V came to 5 bases and at J to 6 bases, leaving 5 bases not matched to a gene. Germline V gene sequence: CDR1 MNHEY, CDR2 SVGAGI. The CDR3 DNA follows: TGTGCCAGCAGTAACCCGGGACTAGCGGGCGAGCAGTACTTC. Its translation is CASSNPGLAGEQYF.

This clone was detected a few times. The same CDR3 arises from other DNA sequences in this sample as well. V usage is TRBV9 and J usage is TRBJ2-2; maybe TRBD1 (6 bases). V was pared by 0 bases and J by 2 bases, with 8 bases between. The CDR3 sequence is 15 residues long. Germline V gene sequence: CDR1 SGDLS, CDR2 YYNGEE. This CDR3 is CASSVEGTNTGELFF. CDR3 coding DNA: TGTGCCAGCAGCGTAGAAGGGACAAACACCGGGGAGCTGTTTTTT.

The chain has TRBV7-8 and TRBJ2-7; no clear D. The germline V gene has CDR1 SGHVS and CDR2 FQNEAQ. The CDR3 is 12 amino acids. Trimming took off 2 bases at V and 3 bases at J, with 5 bases between the two ends. The CDR3 reads CASSLWGYEQYF. The CDR3 bases are TGTGCCAGCAGCTTATGGGGCTACGAGCAGTACTTC. The variable domain in full, with the rest retrieved from reference TRBV7-8 and TRBJ2-7, is GAGVSQSPRYKVAKRGQDVALRCDPISGHVSLFWYQQALGQGPEFLTYFQNEAQLDKSGLPSDRFFAERPEGSVSTLKIQRTQQEDSAVYLCASSLWGYEQYFGPGTRLTVT.

The gene calls are TRBV27 and TRBJ2-1; possible D gene TRBD1, 7 bases. This CDR3 has 15 amino acids. Germline CDR1 reads MNHEY; CDR2 reads SMNVEV (reference sequence). Between the trimmed V and J ends, which lost 3 bases and 8 bases, there was a span of 17 bases. The CDR3 coding sequence is TGTGCCAGCAGTTTCGTCAGGACAGGAGGGGATGAGCAGTTCTTC. This gives the protein CASSFVRTGGDEQFF.

This chain connects TRBV7-8 to TRBJ1-2; D gene uncertain. Trimming stripped 1 base from V and 3 bases from J, with 15 bases between. The CDR3 spans 16 residues. Germline V CDR1 and CDR2: SGHVS, FQNEAQ. The CDR3 nucleotides read TGTGCCAGCAGCTTAGGGGTCTCCAACCTGCACTATGGCTACACCTTC. Encoded protein: CASSLGVSNLHYGYTF.

The chain recombines TRBV7-8 with TRBJ2-7; D is possibly TRBD2 (6 bases). There are 13 residues in the CDR3. In germline, CDR1 is SGHVS, CDR2 FQNEAQ. V was pared by 4 bases and J by 1 base, with 8 bases between. DNA of the CDR3: TGTGCCAGCAGCTGGACTACTTCCTACGAGCAGTACTTC. It codes for CASSWTTSYEQYF. The full variable domain, completed using reference TRBV7-8 and TRBJ2-7, is GAGVSQSPRYKVAKRGQDVALRCDPISGHVSLFWYQQALGQGPEFLTYFQNEAQLDKSGLPSDRFFAERPEGSVSTLKIQRTQQEDSAVYLCASSWTTSYEQYFGPGTRLTVT.